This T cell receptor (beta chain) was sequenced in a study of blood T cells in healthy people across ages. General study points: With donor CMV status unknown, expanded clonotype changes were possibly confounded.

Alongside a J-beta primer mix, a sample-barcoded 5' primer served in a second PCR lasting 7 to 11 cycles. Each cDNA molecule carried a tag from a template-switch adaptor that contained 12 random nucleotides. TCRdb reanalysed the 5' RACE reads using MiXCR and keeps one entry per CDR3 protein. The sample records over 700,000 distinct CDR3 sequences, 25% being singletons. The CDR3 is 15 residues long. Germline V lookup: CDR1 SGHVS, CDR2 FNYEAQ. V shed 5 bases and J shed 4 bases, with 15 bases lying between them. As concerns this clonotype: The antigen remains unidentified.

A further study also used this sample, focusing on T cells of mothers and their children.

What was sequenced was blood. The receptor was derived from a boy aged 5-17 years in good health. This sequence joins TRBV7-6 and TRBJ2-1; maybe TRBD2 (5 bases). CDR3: CASSERAVPYNEQFF. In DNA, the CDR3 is TGTGCCAGCAGCGAGAGAGCGGTCCCATACAATGAGCAGTTCTTC.